This passage covers 27 T cell receptor beta chains from one sample sequenced in a study of human T cells and chemical hapten exposure. Time point given: patch test 2, 6 weeks after DPC sensitization. Treatment here: therapeutic diphenylcyclopropenone sensitization with weekly scalp DPC. MiXCR, applied by TCRdb to the RACE reads, yields one record per CDR3 protein. The top ten hold roughly 1.6% of the sample, which has over 65,000 distinct CDR3 sequences, roughly 11% seen once. Sequences were derived from whole blood, sampled in connection with sensitization to the hapten diphenylcyclopropenone (DPC). These receptors all stem from a man younger than 30 with alopecia areata. Some clones in this sample may be carry-over from other donors' samples.

This clonotype occurred a few times. The rearrangement uses TRBV29-1 and TRBJ2-1, with 8 bases identical to TRBD1. CDR1 is SQVTM and CDR2 is ANQGSEA in the germline V gene. V trimming: 3 bases; J trimming: 8 bases; junction bases outside the gene matches: 6. The length of the CDR3 is 13 residues. The CDR3 region is CSVEAGGTDEQFF. In nucleotides, the CDR3 is TGCAGCGTTGAGGCAGGGGGCACGGATGAGCAGTTCTTC.

This clonotype has more than one count but fewer than ten. The V and J genes are TRBV21-1 and TRBJ1-1. TRBV21-1 is a pseudogene segment. There are 14 residues in the CDR3. Here the CDR3 DNA reads TGTGCCAGCAGGATAAACCGAGAGAACACTGAAGCTTTCTTT. Protein: CASRINRENTEAFF.

This chain joins TRBV6-6 and TRBJ2-7; D is tentatively TRBD1 or TRBD2 (7 bases each). CDR3 length: 14 amino acids. The ends were cut back, 8 bases at V and 0 bases at J, with 14 bases in the middle. CDR1 and CDR2 (germline): MNHNY, SVGAGI (reference sequence). The CDR3 region is CASARGGSSYEQYF. CDR3 nucleotide sequence: TGTGCCAGCGCCAGGGGGGGCAGCTCCTACGAGCAGTACTTC.

This clonotype was detected ten times or more. The chain joins TRBV11-2 to TRBJ2-2; possibly TRBD1 for D (6 bases). Germline CDR1 SGHAT, CDR2 FQNNGV. This CDR3 comprises 14 residues. Trimming removed 6 bases at V and 7 bases at J, with 15 bases between. As DNA, the CDR3 is TGTGCCAGCAGTCGCCAGGGGACAATCGGGGAGCTGTTTTTT. This translates into CASSRQGTIGELFF.

This chain links TRBV10-3 with TRBJ2-2, with D perhaps TRBD1 (6 bases). V was shortened by 10 bases and J by 6 bases, with 12 bases between the two germline ends. Per germline, CDR1 ENHRY and CDR2 SYGVKD. This CDR3 has 12 amino acids. The CDR3: CATLTGPGELFF. Here the CDR3 DNA reads TGTGCCACACTGACAGGTCCCGGGGAGCTGTTTTTT.

This clonotype was observed a few times. V gene TRBV28 combines with J gene TRBJ1-2; D not resolved. The CDR3 extends over 10 amino acids. The germline gives CDR1 MDHEN, CDR2 SYDVKM. V lost 6 bases to trimming and J lost 8 bases, with 7 bases between them. CDR3: CASRGQGYTF. For the CDR3, the DNA is TGTGCCAGCAGGGGTCAGGGCTACACCTTC.

Many counts were recorded for this clonotype. The chain links TRBV7-2 to TRBJ2-7; TRBD1 matches at 8 bases. The CDR3 covers 17 residues. Germline CDR1 and CDR2: SGHTA and FQGNSA. V lost 2 bases to trimming and J lost 4 bases; unmatched junction nucleotides: 13. The CDR3 coding sequence is TGTGCCAGCAGCTTAAACGCGTTAGGGACAGGAGAATACGAGCAGTACTTC. It is translated as CASSLNALGTGEYEQYF.

The gene calls are TRBV4-3 and TRBJ2-5; D call uncertain. Germline lookup yields CDR1 LGHNA and CDR2 YSLEER. The CDR3 consists of 15 residues. The germline V and J ends were trimmed by 0 bases and 7 bases, with 15 bases remaining between them. The CDR3: CASSQDLKTAVTQYF. The CDR3 DNA reads as TGCGCCAGCAGCCAAGATCTAAAAACTGCCGTGACCCAGTACTTC.

This rearrangement joins TRBV28 to TRBJ2-7; 9 nucleotides match TRBD1. This CDR3 contains 15 residues. Unmatched junction bases numbered 10, after V lost 7 bases and J lost 3 bases. Germline V CDR1 and CDR2: MDHEN, SYDVKM. The CDR3 DNA reads TGTGCCAGCATCCCTCCGGGACAGGGCGACTACGAGCAGTACTTC. It yields the protein CASIPPGQGDYEQYF.

Details on this clonotype: A much larger clone lies one base from this, so it may be a read error. The CDR3 region is CASSFTGAYNKQFF. DNA for the CDR3: TGTGCCAGCAGCTTTACGGGGGCCTACAATAAGCAGTTCTTC. The chain has TRBV9 and TRBJ2-1; possibly TRBD1 or TRBD2 for D (6 bases each). CDR1 is SGDLS and CDR2 is YYNGEE in the germline V gene. The CDR3 consists of 14 residues.

Only a few counts were recorded for this clonotype. The chain has TRBV6-5 and TRBJ2-4; D gene uncertain. Trimming removed 5 bases from V and 10 bases from J, with 27 bases in between. CDR3 size: 17 residues. Germline V gene lookup returns CDR1 MNHEY and CDR2 SVGAGI. The CDR3 bases are TGTGCCAGCAGTCCCGAATCCTCAGTGGGCCCGGTGGGGATTCAGTACTTC. Its translation: CASSPESSVGPVGIQYF.

This clonotype was seen more than once but under ten times. The chain employs TRBV12-3 or TRBV12-4 and TRBJ2-3, with TRBD1 identical over 8 bases. Trimming removed 7 bases from V and 3 bases from J; junction bases left unmatched: 9. The CDR3 is 15 residues long. DNA for the CDR3: TGTGCCAGCACCGTTACAGGGGGTACGACAGATACGCAGTATTTT. Amino acids: CASTVTGGTTDTQYF.

This clonotype was seen at least ten times. This chain uses TRBV24-1 with TRBJ1-2; weak D call: TRBD1 (6 bases). CDR1 KGHDR and CDR2 SFDVKD come from the germline V gene. The CDR3 consists of 13 residues. The V gene lost 1 base and the J gene lost 7 bases, with 9 bases spanning the gap. The CDR3, as DNA: TGTGCCACCAGTGATTTCACAGGGAGTGGCTACACCTTC. It encodes CATSDFTGSGYTF.

This clonotype was detected only a few times. This chain links TRBV10-3 with TRBJ1-3; 7 bases fit TRBD1. This CDR3 spans 15 amino acids. J lost 4 bases, V lost 2 bases, and 5 bases had no gene match. Germline CDR1 and CDR2: ENHRY and SYGVKD. The CDR3: CAISEPDRRGNTIYF. The CDR3 DNA is TGTGCCATCAGTGAGCCGGACAGGAGAGGAAACACCATATATTTT.

The chain links TRBV4-1 to TRBJ1-1; 9 bases agree with TRBD1. The CDR3 consists of 18 residues. With 1 base clipped from V and 1 base from J, the junction kept 10 bases outside the gene matches. Germline V lookup: CDR1 MGHRA, CDR2 YSYEKL. The CDR3 region is CASSQVWYTDRGNTEAFF. The CDR3 DNA sequence: TGCGCCAGCAGCCAAGTGTGGTACACGGACAGGGGGAACACTGAAGCTTTCTTT.

The rearrangement links TRBV20-1 to TRBJ1-6; no clear D gene. The germline V and J ends were trimmed by 3 bases and 0 bases, with 6 bases remaining between them. This CDR3 has 14 residues. Per germline, CDR1 DFQATT and CDR2 SNEGSKA (reference sequence). CDR3 DNA sequence: TGCAGTGCTAGGTTTCGCTCCTATAATTCACCCCTCCACTTT. As protein: CSARFRSYNSPLHF.

In its sample, this clonotype was seen many times. This chain links TRBV9 with TRBJ2-3; the D gene is possibly TRBD1 (5 bases). Trimming took 0 bases from V and 2 from J, leaving 16 bases between them. This CDR3 comprises 17 residues. The germline gives CDR1 SGDLS, CDR2 YYNGEE. CDR3 sequence: CASSVDQGPPDTDTQYF. The CDR3 DNA reads TGTGCCAGCAGCGTAGACCAGGGCCCTCCAGACACAGATACGCAGTATTTT. Variable domain in full (rest from reference TRBV9 and TRBJ2-3): DSGVTQTPKHLITATGQRVTLRCSPRSGDLSVYWYQQSLDQGLQFLIQYYNGEERAKGNILERFSAQQFPDLHSELNLSSLELGDSALYFCASSVDQGPPDTDTQYFGPGTRLTVL.

The rearrangement joins TRBV20-1 to TRBJ1-2, with 9 bases matching TRBD1. Germline V gives CDR1 DFQATT, CDR2 SNEGSKA (reference sequence). CDR3 length: 12 residues. Losses at the gene ends were 6 bases for V and 6 bases for J; bases not matched to a gene: 5. CDR3 bases: TGCAGTGCCAGGGGGACAGGGAATGGCTACACCTTC. Translated, it gives CSARGTGNGYTF.

This clonotype was found a few times. CDR3 sequence: CASSFAGGNEQFF. DNA of the CDR3: TGTGCCAGCAGTTTCGCAGGTGGGAATGAGCAGTTCTTC. The rearrangement uses TRBV27 and TRBJ2-1; no clear D gene. CDR1 is MNHEY and CDR2 is SMNVEV in the germline V gene (reference sequence). The CDR3 covers 13 residues. V lost 3 bases to trimming and J lost 7 bases, with 10 bases between them.

This clonotype came up a few times. The chain carries TRBV5-6 and TRBJ2-4, with TRBD1 identical over 9 bases. Germline V gene lookup returns CDR1 SGHDT and CDR2 YYEEEE. This CDR3 is 16 amino acids long. V shed 4 bases, J shed 9 bases, and the junction held 14 bases outside the gene matches. CDR3 sequence: CASSIGRYEGQGIQYF. The CDR3 DNA reads TGTGCCAGCAGCATTGGGCGTTATGAGGGACAGGGCATTCAGTACTTC. Combining the CDR3 with reference TRBV5-6 and TRBJ2-4 gives the whole variable domain DAGVTQSPTHLIKTRGQQVTLRCSPKSGHDTVSWYQQALGQGPQFIFQYYEEEERQRGNFPDRFSGHQFPNYSSELNVNALLLGDSALYLCASSIGRYEGQGIQYFGAGTRLSVL.

The chain employs TRBV7-9 and TRBJ2-1, with D possibly being TRBD2 (6 bases). Trimming pared 4 bases from V and 4 bases from J, leaving 8 bases between. The CDR3 has 13 amino acids. The germline V gene encodes CDR1 SEHNR and CDR2 FQNEAQ (reference sequence). The CDR3 spells CASSSGLYNEQFF. As DNA, the CDR3 is TGTGCCAGCAGCTCGGGACTTTACAATGAGCAGTTCTTC.

This clonotype has only a few counts. The chain is built from TRBV7-3 and TRBJ1-3; TRBD1 agrees at 9 bases. Germline CDR1 reads SGHTA; CDR2 reads FQGTGA. The CDR3 has 16 amino acids. J gave up 0 bases and V 5 bases, and 5 bases lay outside the gene matches. Here the CDR3 reads CASSPGQGSSGNTIYF. The DNA for the CDR3 is TGTGCCAGCAGCCCCGGACAGGGGAGCTCTGGAAACACCATATATTTT.

This clonotype was detected only a few times. V is TRBV28 and J is TRBJ1-1; D is undetermined. CDR1 is MDHEN, CDR2 SYDVKM, per germline. This CDR3 comprises 11 residues. V lost 6 bases and J lost 1, with 3 bases in between. CDR3: CASRGNTEAFF. CDR3 nucleotides: TGTGCCAGCAGGGGGAACACTGAAGCTTTCTTT.

This clonotype occurred many times. J is TRBJ2-4 and V is TRBV7-9; D uncertain. This CDR3 is 16 amino acids long. V gave up 3 bases and J gave up 0 bases, with 12 bases separating them. Germline CDR1 SEHNR, CDR2 FQNEAQ (reference sequence). Here the CDR3 reads CASSLTQLLAKNIQYF. CDR3 nucleotide sequence: TGTGCCAGCAGCTTGACCCAACTTCTAGCCAAAAACATTCAGTACTTC.

This clonotype turned up a few times. This chain uses TRBV27 with TRBJ1-5, with D maybe TRBD1 (6 bases). Germline CDR1 and CDR2: MNHEY and SMNVEV (reference sequence). There are 15 residues in the CDR3. Deletions cut 4 bases from V and 6 bases from J, with 16 bases between. The CDR3 coding sequence is TGTGCCAGCAGTTCCCTCTCGACAGGATTTCAGCCCCAGCATTTT. It codes for CASSSLSTGFQPQHF.

The chain combines TRBV9 with TRBJ1-1, with TRBD1 as a possible D gene (5 bases). The CDR3 is 13 residues long. V was trimmed by 0 bases and J by 7 bases, leaving 10 bases between them. The V gene's germline CDR1 is SGDLS and CDR2 YYNGEE. CDR3 amino acids: CASSVGGLDEAFF. The CDR3 region has the DNA TGTGCCAGCAGCGTAGGGGGCTTGGATGAAGCTTTCTTT.

Written as DNA, the CDR3 is TGTGCCAGCTCTTTGGGGATTAGCACAGATACGCAGTATTTT. This translates into CASSLGISTDTQYF. This rearrangement joins TRBV28 to TRBJ2-3; D gene unclear. CDR1 is MDHEN and CDR2 is SYDVKM in the germline V gene. The V gene lost 8 bases and the J gene lost 0 bases, with 12 bases spanning the gap. The length of the CDR3 is 14 residues. The whole variable domain, filled in from reference TRBV28 and TRBJ2-3, reads DVKVTQSSRYLVKRTGEKVFLECVQDMDHENMFWYRQDPGLGLRLIYFSYDVKMKEKGDIPEGYSVSREKKERFSLILESASTNQTSMYLCASSLGISTDTQYFGPGTRLTVL.